Following are 6 T cell receptor beta chains from one sample sequenced in a study of T cell repertoires in cytomegalovirus infection (dated by TCRdb to the late 2010s). What this sample's treatment or condition label stands for: in vitro stimulation with specific CMV peptide epitopes to enrich CMV-specific T cells. The sample was run on an Illumina HiSeq 1500. TCRdb took the public reads, trimmed them with fastp at Q25, ran MiXCR for clone calling and kept in-frame beta chains. One record per CDR3 amino acid sequence lists the most common genes and DNA. This sample holds 90,000 to 120,000 distinct CDR3 sequences; about 40% were observed only once. Of the sample, just under 75% is held by the ten largest clones. No antigens are known for them. The sample in question was CD8+ T cells from cultured PBMCs, obtained from culture after CMV antigen stimulation. These receptors all stem from a human donor in good health (CMV status not recorded). Some clones in this sample may be carry-over from other donors' samples.

The chain is built from TRBV10-3 and TRBJ2-2, with D hard to call. This CDR3 contains 12 residues. The germline gives CDR1 ENHRY, CDR2 SYGVKD. V lost 4 bases, J lost 6 bases, and 6 bases lay in between. The CDR3 nucleotides are TGTGCCATCAGTGGCGAGGCCGGGGAGCTGTTTTTT. Translated, it gives CAISGEAGELFF.

This chain connects TRBV12-3 or TRBV12-4 to TRBJ2-7; 7 positions agree with TRBD2. After removal of 4 bases from V and 6 bases from J, the junction contained 12 bases not matched to a gene. This CDR3 is 15 amino acids long. As DNA, the CDR3 is TGTGCCAGCAGTTCCTCACTAGCGCCGGGCCCCGAGCAGTACTTC. Amino acids: CASSSSLAPGPEQYF.

This clonotype was found a few times. The chain links TRBV5-1 to TRBJ1-1; tentative D call: TRBD1 (6 bases). Germline-derived CDR1 and CDR2 are SGHRS and YFSETQ. CDR3 length: 13 residues. Trimming shortened V by 5 bases and J by 3 bases, and 11 bases separated the two germline ends. The CDR3 DNA sequence: TGCGCCAGCAGGAAGGGGGGGTACACTGAAGCTTTCTTT. Protein product: CASRKGGYTEAFF. The whole variable domain, filled in from reference TRBV5-1 and TRBJ1-1, reads KAGVTQTPRYLIKTRGQQVTLSCSPISGHRSVSWYQQTPGQGLQFLFEYFSETQRNKGNFPGRFSGRQFSNSRSEMNVSTLELGDSALYLCASRKGGYTEAFFGQGTRLTVV.

The gene calls are TRBV4-1 and TRBJ2-5; D may be TRBD1 (5 bases). V was pared by 4 bases and J by 3 bases, with 9 bases between. The CDR3 totals 13 residues. Germline V gene sequence: CDR1 MGHRA, CDR2 YSYEKL. CDR3 region: CASSLRQKETQYF. The CDR3 DNA follows: TGCGCCAGCAGCCTCCGACAGAAAGAGACCCAGTACTTC.

On this clonotype itself: The junction does not match germline at one end; this may be a read error. The chain couples TRBV19 to TRBJ2-7; D ambiguous. This CDR3 is built from 13 residues. Germline V lookup: CDR1 LNHDA, CDR2 SQIVND (reference sequence). The CDR3 sequence: CVSSLRSSYEQYF. The CDR3 DNA reads as TGTGTCAGTAGCTTAAGAAGCTCCTACGAGCAGTACTTC.

V and J are TRBV27 and TRBJ2-1; 7 nucleotides match TRBD2. The V gene end was trimmed by 6 bases and the J gene end by 4 bases; junction bases not matched to a gene: 9. The CDR3 consists of 15 residues. The germline V gene encodes CDR1 MNHEY and CDR2 SMNVEV (reference sequence). This CDR3 is CASSTSGGGYNEQFF. For the CDR3, the DNA is TGTGCCAGCAGCACCTCGGGCGGGGGATACAATGAGCAGTTCTTC.